This TCR beta chain is drawn from a study of blood T cells in healthy people across ages. There are 14 residues in the CDR3. In germline, CDR1 is SGHVS, CDR2 FQNEAQ. Between the trimmed V and J ends, which lost 8 bases and 4 bases, there was a span of 17 bases. Together with a sample-barcoded 5' primer, a J-beta primer mix was included in a second PCR lasting about 6 to 11 cycles. One entry per CDR3 protein results from TCRdb running MiXCR on the 5' RACE reads. The sample consists of roughly 500,000 distinct CDR3 sequences, 27% of them appearing once. The table lists this clonotype with a few counts. Roughly 9 milliliters of peripheral blood were drawn from each donor.

The origin of this receptor is a woman aged 70-85 years in good health. Sequencing used blood. The rearrangement joins TRBV7-8 to TRBJ1-1; possibly TRBD1 for D (5 bases). The CDR3 region is CASFRVREVTEAFF. CDR3 nucleotides: TGTGCCAGCTTCCGAGTCAGGGAAGTCACTGAAGCTTTCTTT.